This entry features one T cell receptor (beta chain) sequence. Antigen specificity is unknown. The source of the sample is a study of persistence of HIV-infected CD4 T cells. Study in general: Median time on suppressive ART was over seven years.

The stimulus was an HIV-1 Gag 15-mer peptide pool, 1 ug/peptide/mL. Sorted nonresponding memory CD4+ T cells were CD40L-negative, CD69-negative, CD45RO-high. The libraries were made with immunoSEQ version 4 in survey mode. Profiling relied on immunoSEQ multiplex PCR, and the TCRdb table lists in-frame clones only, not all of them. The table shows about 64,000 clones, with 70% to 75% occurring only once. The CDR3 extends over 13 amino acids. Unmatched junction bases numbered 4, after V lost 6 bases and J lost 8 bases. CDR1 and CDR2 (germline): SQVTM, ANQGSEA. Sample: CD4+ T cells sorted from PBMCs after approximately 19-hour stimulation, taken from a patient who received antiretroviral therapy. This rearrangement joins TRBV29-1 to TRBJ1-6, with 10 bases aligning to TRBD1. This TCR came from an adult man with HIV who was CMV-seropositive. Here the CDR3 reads CSVRQGADSPLHF. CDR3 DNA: TGCAGCGTCCGACAGGGGGCGGATTCACCCCTCCACTTT.